The source of this T cell receptor beta chain is a study of blood T cells in healthy people across ages (dated by TCRdb to 2013 to 2016). Describing the broader study: In model experiments, template switching captured about one uniquely barcoded TCR beta cDNA molecule for every two T cells. Age-related changes in TCR beta repertoire diversity were measured in the study by deep sequencing normalized with unique cDNA molecular identifiers. Four age groups were formed from the donors: young (average approximately 17 years), middle-aged (approximately 39), aged (around 68) and long-lived (around 82). Using the same blood draw, the study looked at two additional independent replicas of 1 million unique cDNA reads for two donors, one aged 18 to 30 and the other aged 80 or older.

The CDR3 covers 17 residues, taking in both the cysteine and the phenylalanine. Of the read, only the CDR3 DNA is kept; its 51 bases are in frame from base 1. From a lookup of the germline V gene, CDR1 and CDR2 are SGHTA and FQGNSA. Germline trimming amounts to 1 base on V and 1 base on J, with 10 as the count of junction bases outside the gene matches. Donors were 35 to 40 systemically healthy Caucasian individuals from Russia aged 6 to 90 years. Around 10 milliliters of peripheral blood were drawn from each donor into EDTA-treated Vacutainer tubes. Ficoll-Paque density-gradient centrifugation was used to isolate PBMCs, with at least 6.5 million per sample. Total RNA, at least 5 micrograms per sample, was extracted from PBMCs with Trizol reagent. Naive CD45RAhigh/CD27high T cell percentages were measured by flow cytometry on a PBMC aliquot from every donor. The library was made by 5' RACE. Sequenced using an Illumina HiSeq 2500. A second PCR of 7 to 11 cycles was run with a J-beta primer mix and a sample-barcoded 5' primer. A unique molecular identifier was introduced onto each TCR beta cDNA molecule by a template-switch 5' adaptor carrying 12 random nucleotides. Each sample yielded at least 3 million CDR3-containing paired-end reads. The Mint cDNA synthesis kit, primed by a TRBC-specific oligonucleotide, was used to synthesize first-strand cDNA from all RNA. Following uracil-DNA glycosylase treatment, all cDNA underwent a first 18-cycle PCR with the universal primers M1SS and BC2_uni_R. The original pipeline was this. For normalization, 1 million high-quality reads were randomly selected from each sample, with every read carrying a distinct molecular identifier. Reads sharing molecular identifiers were discarded rather than binned into consensus sequences. MiTCR, set to a Q25 quality threshold and the strictest error-elimination algorithm, was used for CDR3 identification, clonotype clustering and error correction. A nonparametric unseen species model with Euler transformation was used to estimate a lower bound on total TCR beta diversity. The raw public reads went through TCRdb reprocessing: fastp at Q25, MiXCR clone calling, in-frame beta chains kept. Each entry is one CDR3 protein sequence, shown with its most common DNA and genes. Here the V and J calls rest on TCRdb's processing, not on the authors' analysis. The sample table holds some 940,000 distinct CDR3 sequences, of which under 35% were seen once. Approximately 10% of the sample is in the top ten clones.

In regard to this clonotype: Its specific antigen is unknown. A clone one base away is much larger, so this may be a read error.

Broader findings and caveats from the paper: Compared with the aged group, more naive CD4+ T cells, fewer expanded clones and increased TCR diversity were shown by the long-lived group, suggesting age selection. Estimates of total diversity from one million sequenced T cells were regarded as lower bounds and underestimates. There was a strong correlation between observed TCR beta diversity and the percentage of naive T cells measured by flow cytometry. Observed TCR beta diversity per million T cells fell roughly linearly with age, and a significant reduction was already apparent by age around 40. Conclusive comparison of naive and antigen-experienced compartments was prevented by the profiling of bulk unsorted PBMCs. Donor CMV infection status was unknown, potentially confounding age-related changes in expanded clonotypes.

These data were also reused for a study on T cells of mothers and their children. Drawing on the second study: Nine systemically healthy Caucasian individuals served as donors, namely three mothers together with their six children. cDNA synthesis consumed the entire amount of extracted RNA, loaded at approximately 1.5 ug RNA in each 15 ul reaction. In the second PCR, the M1S primer introduced both the sample barcodes and 2-4 random nucleotides. Over 8.5 million TCR beta CDR3 reads were obtained for each mother, and some 3 million reads were obtained for each child. Thymic selection shapes the output of TCR recombination in a similar way in related and unrelated pairs, and inherited differences have a minor effect. Normalized repertoire overlap was always slightly but never significantly higher in related than unrelated mother-child pairs. No persistent microchimeric T cell clones were found, with a detection sensitivity of approximately 94 clones per million clonotypes. Deep NGS was used in the study to compare the TCR beta repertoires of mothers and children and to look for features that separate related mother-child pairs from unrelated individuals. On average, the children were around 11 +/- 4 years old, while the mothers were about 40 +/- 4 years old. After adapters were ligated using NEBNext reagents, the libraries underwent 100+100 nt paired-end sequencing on an Illumina HiSeq 2000. To prevent cross-contamination, the mother and child libraries were prepared a month apart and were sequenced in separate runs. Each donor had between roughly 450,000 and 2,100,000 distinct TCR beta clonotypes identified. Naive TCR beta clonotypes were estimated from low-frequency clonotypes matched to each donor's FACS-determined naive share, without sorting.

The V and J genes are TRBV7-2 and TRBJ2-7; 7 bases in between match TRBD2. Sequences were obtained from blood. The TCR sequence derives from a woman aged 40 to 49 in good health. This receptor carries the CDR3 CASSLEGAGKISYEQYF. DNA sequence: TGTGCCAGCAGCTTAGAGGGAGCGGGGAAGATTTCCTACGAGCAGTACTTC.